This T cell receptor (beta chain) comes out of a study of cytomegalovirus exposure and HLA in healthy donors. Concerning this clone: Its specificity is unknown.

Points from the study as a whole: A missense DCLRE1C variant was associated with V- and J-gene trimming of TCR beta chains in a later analysis, and an independent cohort replicated the association.

The PCR used 60 Vbeta and 13 Jbeta primers. Some clones are missing from TCRdb's copy, which holds only in-frame ones; the method was immunoSEQ multiplex PCR. The sample lists 140,000 or so clones; 82% were seen once. The CDR3 spans 15 residues. Germline V gives CDR1 MRHNA, CDR2 SNTAGT. With V trimmed by 3 bases and J by 5 bases, 10 bases remained unmatched. This receptor was identified in a woman in her fifties or sixties in good health and CMV-seropositive. V gene TRBV6-4 combines with J gene TRBJ2-7; 7 bases match TRBD2. Sequenced input: PBMCs. The DNA for the CDR3 is TGTGCCAGCAGTGAGGGAGCGGGACCCTCTAACGAGCAGTACTTC. It yields the protein CASSEGAGPSNEQYF.